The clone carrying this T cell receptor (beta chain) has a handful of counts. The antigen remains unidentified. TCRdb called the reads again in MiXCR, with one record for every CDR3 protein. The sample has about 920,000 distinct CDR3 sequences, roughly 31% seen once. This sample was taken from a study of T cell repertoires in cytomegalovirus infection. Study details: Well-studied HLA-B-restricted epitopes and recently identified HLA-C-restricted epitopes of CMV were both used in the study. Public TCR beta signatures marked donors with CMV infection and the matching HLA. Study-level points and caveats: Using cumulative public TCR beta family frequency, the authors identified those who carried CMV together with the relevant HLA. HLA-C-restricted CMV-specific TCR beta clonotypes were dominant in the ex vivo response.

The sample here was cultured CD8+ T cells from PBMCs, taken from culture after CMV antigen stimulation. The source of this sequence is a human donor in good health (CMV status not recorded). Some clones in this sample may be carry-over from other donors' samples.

This CDR3 reads CASSRDIIDEQFF. Here the CDR3 DNA reads TGTGCCAGCAGCCGGGACATTATCGATGAGCAGTTCTTC. The V call is TRBV6-2 or TRBV6-3, the J call TRBJ2-1; D possibly corresponds to TRBD1 (6 bases). CDR1 is MNHEY, CDR2 SVGEGT, per germline. There are 13 residues in the CDR3. V was trimmed by 6 bases and J by 8 bases, leaving 14 bases between them.